A single sample gave rise to the 17 T cell receptor beta chains below, sequenced in a study of blood T cells in healthy people across ages (dated by TCRdb to between 2015 and 2016). Libraries were made using 5' RACE. Sequencing relied on an Illumina HiSeq 2500. A second PCR of 7 to 11 cycles was performed with a sample-barcoded 5' primer and a J-beta primer mix. TCRdb cleaned the public reads at Q25 with fastp, built clones with MiXCR and kept in-frame beta chains. Each record represents a unique CDR3 protein, reported with the most common genes and DNA among its rows. The sample table shows approximately 350,000 distinct CDR3 sequences, and about 55% are seen once. The ten largest clones add up to 45% to 55% of the sample. Sequenced input: blood. Receptors originate from a man between 60 and 75 years old in good health.

The CDR3 sequence is CASATIGTSSSTDTQYF. The CDR3 DNA reads TGTGCCAGCGCGACGATCGGGACCAGTTCTAGCACAGATACGCAGTATTTT. The rearrangement joins TRBV7-2 to TRBJ2-3, with D perhaps matching TRBD1 or TRBD2 (5 bases each). V shed 8 bases and J shed 0 bases, with 21 bases lying between them. Germline V gives CDR1 SGHTA, CDR2 FQGNSA. CDR3 size: 17 residues.

The genes are TRBV6-5 and TRBJ2-1, with D hard to call. Trimming cost V 5 bases and J 9 bases, with 11 bases left between them. The CDR3 totals 12 residues. Germline lookup yields CDR1 MNHEY and CDR2 SVGAGI. The chain's CDR3 is CASSRIGSEQFF. As DNA, the CDR3 is TGTGCCAGCAGTAGGATAGGGTCTGAGCAGTTCTTC.

This clonotype has only a few counts. This chain links TRBV27 with TRBJ1-2, with 7 positions matching TRBD1. Germline CDR1 reads MNHEY; CDR2 reads SMNVEV (reference sequence). The CDR3 contains 15 residues. V lost 5 bases to trimming and J lost 9 bases; unmatched junction nucleotides: 15. This CDR3 reads CASSPQQYRGRSYTF. The CDR3 DNA reads as TGTGCCAGCAGTCCCCAGCAATACAGGGGAAGGAGCTACACCTTC.

J is TRBJ2-4 and V is TRBV6-5; D is perhaps TRBD1 or TRBD2 (5 bases each). The germline V gene has CDR1 MNHEY and CDR2 SVGAGI. This CDR3 is 14 amino acids long. V lost 6 bases and J 5 bases, leaving 14 bases between the germline ends. This CDR3 is CASSLAEGQNIQYF. The CDR3 DNA reads TGTGCCAGCAGCTTGGCCGAGGGGCAAAACATTCAGTACTTC.

The V gene is TRBV11-3, the J gene TRBJ1-1, with D unresolved. The germline V and J ends were trimmed by 2 bases and 3 bases, with 7 bases remaining between them. In germline, CDR1 is SGHNT, CDR2 YENEEA. This CDR3 contains 13 residues. CDR3 sequence (DNA): TGTGCCAGCAGCTTAATCGGGGACACTGAAGCTTTCTTT. This encodes CASSLIGDTEAFF. Complete variable domain (other parts from reference TRBV11-3 and TRBJ1-1): EAGVVQSPRYKIIEKKQPVAFWCNPISGHNTLYWYLQNLGQGPELLIRYENEEAVDDSQLPKDRFSAERLKGVDSTLKIQPAELGDSAVYLCASSLIGDTEAFFGQGTRLTVV.

The chain employs TRBV4-2 and TRBJ1-2; the D is unclear. This CDR3 spans 14 amino acids. Trimming removed 9 bases at V and 0 bases at J, with 14 bases between. Germline CDR1 and CDR2: LGHNA and YNFKEQ. The CDR3 sequence is CASTRADANYGYTF. CDR3 nucleotide sequence: TGTGCCAGTACCCGGGCCGACGCTAACTATGGCTACACCTTC.

V and J are TRBV2 and TRBJ1-5, with a weak D call TRBD1 (5 bases). The germline gives CDR1 SNHLY, CDR2 FYNNEI. This CDR3 spans 14 amino acids. Trimming stripped 10 bases from V and 0 bases from J, with 13 bases between. The DNA of the CDR3 is TGTGCCACCGGGGCAGGGCATAGCAATCAGCCCCAGCATTTT. Translation gives CATGAGHSNQPQHF.

The chain combines TRBV30 with TRBJ2-7, with D maybe TRBD2 (6 bases). The J call may be wrong; the DNA end is better matched by TRBJ2-5. The CDR3 length is 13 residues. Germline V gene lookup returns CDR1 GTSNPN and CDR2 SVGIG (reference sequence). Here the CDR3 reads CAWSVSAGETQYF. The CDR3 DNA follows: TGTGCCTGGAGTGTTTCGGCGGGGGAGACCCAGTACTTC.

This clonotype was observed a handful of times. The chain is built from TRBV10-2 and TRBJ2-3; a possible D gene is TRBD1 (6 bases). The germline CDR1 and CDR2 sequences are WSHSY and SAAADI. V dropped 9 bases and J dropped 0 bases, with 13 bases sitting between them. The CDR3 has 14 residues. The CDR3 DNA sequence: TGCGCCAGTATAGGGGGTTATAGCACAGATACGCAGTATTTT. Residues: CASIGGYSTDTQYF.

In its sample, this clonotype was seen a few times. This chain joins TRBV11-2 and TRBJ2-3; 7 bases are a match to TRBD2. V gave up 5 bases and J gave up 6 bases; unmatched junction bases: 11. Germline V gene lookup returns CDR1 SGHAT and CDR2 FQNNGV. The CDR3 is 15 amino acids. The CDR3 region is CASSRAAGALDTQYF. CDR3 DNA sequence: TGTGCCAGCAGCCGTGCGGCGGGAGCCTTGGATACGCAGTATTTT. The variable domain in full, with the rest retrieved from reference TRBV11-2 and TRBJ2-3, is EAGVAQSPRYKIIEKRQSVAFWCNPISGHATLYWYQQILGQGPKLLIQFQNNGVVDDSQLPKDRFSAERLKGVDSTLKIQPAKLEDSAVYLCASSRAAGALDTQYFGPGTRLTVL.

This clonotype has just a few counts. The chain carries TRBV29-1 and TRBJ2-5, with 7 nucleotides matching TRBD1. Trimming removed 7 bases from V and 2 bases from J; junction bases left unmatched: 4. CDR1 is SQVTM, CDR2 ANQGSEA, per germline. The CDR3 is 12 residues long. The CDR3 DNA reads as TGCAGCGGGGGACAGTCACAAGAGACCCAGTACTTC. The encoded protein is CSGGQSQETQYF.

The V call is TRBV4-1, the J call TRBJ2-1, with 8 bases lining up with TRBD2. The end of the DNA fits TRBJ2-7 better, so the J call may be wrong. The length of the CDR3 is 18 residues. Germline V gene data show CDR1 as MGHRA and CDR2 as YSYEKL. Here the CDR3 reads CASSQDGSGKGSYNEQYF. As DNA, the CDR3 is TGCGCCAGCAGCCAAGATGGTAGCGGGAAAGGCTCCTACAATGAGCAGTACTTC.

In its sample, this clonotype was seen a few times. The chain joins TRBV12-3 or TRBV12-4 to TRBJ2-7; 10 bases line up with TRBD2. Trimming at V came to 2 bases and at J to 2 bases, leaving 3 bases not matched to a gene. The CDR3 totals 15 residues. CDR3 loop: CASSLRAGGAYEQYF. The DNA for the CDR3 is TGTGCCAGCAGTTTAAGAGCGGGGGGGGCCTACGAGCAGTACTTC.

The V call is TRBV30, the J call TRBJ2-5; perhaps TRBD2 as D (6 bases). Germline CDR1 is GTSNPN and CDR2 is SVGIG (reference sequence). This CDR3 spans 16 amino acids. V lost 2 bases and J lost 1, with 17 bases in between. CDR3 in amino acids: CAWSTRSGLGQETQYF. DNA of the CDR3: TGTGCCTGGAGTACCCGGAGCGGGCTGGGCCAAGAGACCCAGTACTTC.

The V and J genes are TRBV10-3 and TRBJ2-5, with 9 positions matching TRBD2. Germline V gene data show CDR1 as ENHRY and CDR2 as SYGVKD. This CDR3 has 12 amino acids. V was pared by 10 bases and J by 4 bases, with 4 bases of the junction left unmatched. In DNA form, the CDR3 reads TGTGCCACCGCGGGGGGGCCAGAGACCCAGTACTTC. Protein product: CATAGGPETQYF.

In this sample, this clonotype turned up a few times. This chain joins TRBV24-1 and TRBJ2-1; D is uncertain. CDR1 KGHDR and CDR2 SFDVKD come from the germline V gene. The CDR3 runs to 15 residues. Trimming cost V 4 bases and J 0 bases, with 9 bases left between them. CDR3 sequence: CATSDPTLSYNEQFF. As DNA, the CDR3 is TGTGCCACCAGTGACCCGACTCTCTCCTACAATGAGCAGTTCTTC.

The V call is TRBV20-1, the J call TRBJ2-7; D may be TRBD2 (5 bases). Germline CDR1 and CDR2: DFQATT and SNEGSKA (reference sequence). Trimming left V 6 bases short and J 1 base short, with 16 bases between. This CDR3 region has 14 residues. CDR3 sequence (DNA): TGCAGTGCGATCGGACGGGGAGTATCCTACGAGCAGTACTTC. Protein: CSAIGRGVSYEQYF.